The rows below give T cell receptor beta chains drawn from one sample of a study of blood T cell repertoires in COVID-19. Libraries were prepared by immunoSEQ multiplex PCR; TCRdb keeps only in-frame clonotypes and omits some of them. In the table there are 220,000 or so clones, less than 90% of which are singletons. The sequencing sample was made of PBMCs or T cells enriched from blood (not recorded which). The receptors stem from a woman aged 40 to 50 who had recovered from COVID-19. Both conserved end residues are part of each CDR3. A D gene is named only where the DNA matches it firmly. Clone size is not always given. Where it is, it says once, few, many or a class for expanded clones.

J gene,D gene,V gene,clone size,CDR3 protein,CDR3 DNA
TRBJ1-6,TRBD1,TRBV9,NA,CASSPGQGGNSPLHF,TGTGCCAGCAGCCCCGGACAGGGAGGGAATTCACCCCTCCACTTT
TRBJ2-3,NA,TRBV5-1,NA,CASSIDTTDTQYF,TGCGCCAGCAGCATAGACACCACAGATACGCAGTATTTT
TRBJ2-3,NA,TRBV7-2,NA,CASSLVQGPDTQYF,TGTGCCAGCAGCTTAGTACAGGGCCCAGATACGCAGTATTTT
TRBJ2-5,TRBD2,TRBV28,NA,CASSFRIRLAGDVETQYF,TGTGCCAGCAGTTTTCGGATCCGACTAGCGGGAGATGTGGAGACCCAGTACTTC
TRBJ2-2,NA,TRBV11-2,once,CASSLDWQTGELFF,TGTGCCAGCAGCCTGGACTGGCAAACCGGGGAGCTGTTTTTT
TRBJ1-2,NA,TRBV7-8,few,CASSLDSLSFYGYTF,TGTGCCAGCAGCTTAGACAGCCTCTCCTTCTATGGCTACACCTTC
TRBJ2-1,NA,TRBV5-6,NA,CASSQADNEQFF,TGTGCCAGCAGCCAAGCTGACAATGAGCAGTTCTTC
TRBJ2-1,TRBD2,TRBV3-1/TRBV3-2,NA,CASSRYFSGVSYNEQFF,TGTGCCAGCAGCCGCTATTTTAGCGGGGTATCCTACAATGAGCAGTTCTTC
TRBJ2-5,TRBD2,TRBV27,NA,CASSLGTSGRETQYF,TGTGCCAGCAGTCTGGGGACTAGCGGGAGGGAGACCCAGTACTTC
TRBJ1-1,NA,TRBV18,NA,CASSRGAGVNTEAFF,TGTGCCAGCTCACGAGGGGCAGGGGTGAACACTGAAGCTTTCTTT
TRBJ2-7,TRBD2,TRBV28,NA,CASSPGLAVYEQYF,TGTGCCAGCAGTCCCGGACTAGCGGTCTACGAGCAGTACTTC
TRBJ2-1,TRBD2,TRBV7-2,few,CASSLGPGLGGNNEQFF,TGTGCCAGCAGCTTGGGGCCGGGACTAGGGGGAAACAATGAGCAGTTCTTC
TRBJ2-5,NA,TRBV6-5,NA,CASSYSPPPQYF,TGTGCCAGCAGTTATAGCCCCCCTCCCCAGTACTTC
TRBJ1-1,TRBD1,TRBV19,NA,CASSRDREAEAFF,TGTGCCAGTAGTAGGGACAGGGAGGCTGAAGCTTTCTTT
TRBJ2-4,TRBD1,TRBV27,NA,CASSSRGLGAKNIQYF,TGTGCCAGCAGTTCCAGGGGGCTGGGAGCCAAAAACATTCAGTACTTC
TRBJ1-1,TRBD1,TRBV28,NA,CASNPGTAHTEAFF,TGTGCCAGCAATCCCGGGACAGCCCACACTGAAGCTTTCTTT
TRBJ1-2,NA,TRBV28,NA,CASSFSPPGIVDGYTF,TGTGCCAGCAGTTTTTCCCCCCCAGGGATCGTAGATGGCTACACCTTC